This entry lists 27 T cell receptor beta chains sequenced from one sample in a study of blood T cell repertoires in COVID-19. Method: immunoSEQ multiplex PCR; TCRdb's copy keeps in-frame clones and lacks some. The table records around 65,000 clones, about 90% of them present only once. The sample comprised peripheral blood. These receptors were taken from a human donor in a cohort sampled during active COVID-19.

The rearrangement joins TRBV18 to TRBJ2-1, with TRBD1 matching 7 bases. With 2 bases clipped from V and 8 bases from J, the junction kept 15 bases outside the gene matches. This CDR3 is built from 17 residues. The germline gives CDR1 KGHSH, CDR2 LQKENI. The CDR3 nucleotides are TGTGCCAGCTCACCAAGCTCCCGACAGGGCCCGGGGTATGAGCAGTTCTTC. It is translated as CASSPSSRQGPGYEQFF.

The chain employs TRBV11-2 and TRBJ2-1, with D perhaps TRBD1 (6 bases). The CDR3 runs to 17 residues. Trimming shortened V by 5 bases and J by 0 bases, and 17 bases separated the two germline ends. Looked up from germline, CDR1 is SGHAT and CDR2 is FQNNGV. This CDR3 reads CASSLRQVRSSYNEQFF. In DNA form, the CDR3 reads TGTGCCAGCAGCCTAAGACAGGTCCGGAGCTCCTACAATGAGCAGTTCTTC.

CDR3 in DNA: TGTGCCAGCAGTTTCGGGACTAGCGGGAGGAACAATGAGCAGTTCTTC. As protein: CASSFGTSGRNNEQFF. V and J are TRBV13 and TRBJ2-1; 15 bases match TRBD2. Trimming at V came to 6 bases and at J to 5 bases, leaving 5 bases not matched to a gene. Germline V gene data show CDR1 as PRHDT and CDR2 as FYEKMQ (reference sequence). The CDR3 runs 16 residues. The full variable domain, completed using reference TRBV13 and TRBJ2-1, is AAGVIQSPRHLIKEKRETATLKCYPIPRHDTVYWYQQGPGQDPQFLISFYEKMQSDKGSIPDRFSAQQFSDYHSELNMSSLELGDSALYFCASSFGTSGRNNEQFFGPGTRLTVL.

The CDR3 loop reads CASSHGTATGELFF. CDR3 nucleotides: TGTGCCAGCAGCCACGGGACAGCGACCGGGGAGCTGTTTTTT. This rearrangement joins TRBV6-5 to TRBJ2-2; 7 bases are shared with TRBD1. The CDR3 is 14 amino acids. The V and J ends lost 6 bases and 5 bases, in that order; junction bases with no gene match: 6. Looked up from germline, CDR1 is MNHEY and CDR2 is SVGAGI.

The rearrangement uses TRBV5-1 and TRBJ2-7, with a possible D match to TRBD1 (5 bases). The CDR3 runs 12 residues. V was shortened by 4 bases and J by 3 bases, with 8 bases between the two germline ends. Germline V CDR1 and CDR2: SGHRS, YFSETQ. The chain's CDR3 is CASSRDSYEQYF. The CDR3 DNA is TGCGCCAGCAGCCGCGACAGCTACGAGCAGTACTTC. Using reference TRBV5-1 and TRBJ2-7 for the parts outside the CDR3, the full variable domain is KAGVTQTPRYLIKTRGQQVTLSCSPISGHRSVSWYQQTPGQGLQFLFEYFSETQRNKGNFPGRFSGRQFSNSRSEMNVSTLELGDSALYLCASSRDSYEQYFGPGTRLTVT.

The chain employs TRBV7-2 and TRBJ2-3; D remains ambiguous. V was trimmed by 4 bases and J by 7 bases, leaving 9 bases between them. This CDR3 is 12 amino acids long. Germline V gives CDR1 SGHTA, CDR2 FQGNSA. CDR3 bases: TGTGCCAGCAGCTCCGCCCTATATACGCAGTATTTT. Translating it yields CASSSALYTQYF.

V is TRBV10-3 and J is TRBJ2-2; 10 nucleotides match TRBD2. The CDR3 consists of 15 residues. Germline V lookup: CDR1 ENHRY, CDR2 SYGVKD. The trim removed 5 bases at V and 4 bases at J, leaving 4 bases unmatched. This chain's CDR3 is CAISRAGGPTGELFF. The CDR3 DNA reads as TGTGCCATCAGTCGAGCGGGAGGGCCCACCGGGGAGCTGTTTTTT.

This chain links TRBV5-4 with TRBJ2-2, with 7 bases matching TRBD1. This CDR3 is built from 16 residues. Germline loops: CDR1 SGHNT, CDR2 YYREEE (reference sequence). The ends lost 3 bases at V and 1 base at J; junction bases unmatched: 6. CDR3 residues: CASSSGQARNTGELFF. In DNA, the CDR3 is TGTGCCAGCAGCTCAGGACAGGCTCGGAACACCGGGGAGCTGTTTTTT.

The genes are TRBV5-5 and TRBJ1-6, with 10 bases fitting TRBD1. Per the germline V gene, CDR1 is SGHKS and CDR2 is YYEKEE (reference sequence). With V trimmed by 3 bases and J by 6 bases, 3 bases remained unmatched. The CDR3 spans 15 residues. The DNA for the CDR3 is TGTGCCAGCAGCTCAAGACAGGGGGCTAATTCACCCCTCCACTTT. Translated, it gives CASSSRQGANSPLHF.

The chain carries TRBV21-1 and TRBJ2-1; TRBD2 was called by the table and not checked on the DNA. TRBV21-1 represents a pseudogene. CDR3 length: 19 amino acids. CDR3 region: CASSNSTRPGLAGENEQFF. The CDR3 nucleotides read TGTGCCAGCAGCAATTCCACCCGACCGGGACTAGCGGGAGAGAATGAGCAGTTCTTC.

The gene calls are TRBV6-2 or TRBV6-3 and TRBJ2-1; 7 bases are shared with TRBD2. Germline loops: CDR1 MNHEY, CDR2 SVGEGT. The CDR3 contains 13 residues. Trimming cost V 0 bases and J 12 bases; bases outside gene matches: 5. DNA for the CDR3: TGTGCCAGCAGTTACTCGTTCCCGGGGGGGCAGTTCTTC. Translation: CASSYSFPGGQFF.

This chain uses TRBV6-1 with TRBJ2-1; D is possibly TRBD2 (5 bases). V gave up 2 bases and J gave up 3 bases, with 14 bases separating them. Per germline, CDR1 MNHNS and CDR2 SASEGT. This CDR3 has 16 residues. The CDR3 nucleotides are TGTGCCAGCAGTGAACGGTATCGGGGAGTCTACAATGAGCAGTTCTTC. Translation gives CASSERYRGVYNEQFF.

The chain combines TRBV4-2 with TRBJ2-7; 9 nucleotides match TRBD2. The junction had 7 bases not matched to a gene; V was cut back by 1 base and J by 3 bases. The CDR3 is 16 residues long. In germline, CDR1 is LGHNA, CDR2 YNFKEQ. The CDR3 sequence is CASSQVKAGGLYEQYF. CDR3 nucleotide sequence: TGTGCCAGCAGCCAAGTCAAAGCGGGGGGCCTCTACGAGCAGTACTTC.

The gene calls are TRBV7-2 and TRBJ2-3, with a weak D call TRBD2 (6 bases). The CDR3 covers 13 residues. The germline V gene has CDR1 SGHTA and CDR2 FQGNSA. V lost 7 bases and J lost 3, with 11 bases in between. This CDR3 reads CASTLGRTDTQYF. The CDR3 DNA sequence: TGTGCCAGCACCCTCGGGAGAACAGATACGCAGTATTTT.

V usage is TRBV11-3 and J usage is TRBJ2-7; no reliable D call. CDR3 size: 16 residues. Trimming pared 2 bases from V and 0 bases from J, leaving 14 bases between. The germline V gene encodes CDR1 SGHNT and CDR2 YENEEA. CDR3 region: CASSLTPTGPSYEQYF. The CDR3, as DNA: TGTGCCAGCAGCTTAACTCCAACTGGTCCCTCCTACGAGCAGTACTTC.

This clone was detected a few times. The chain recombines TRBV11-2 with TRBJ1-1; tentative D call: TRBD1 (6 bases). In germline, CDR1 is SGHAT, CDR2 FQNNGV. Trimming removed 1 base at V and 1 base at J, with 7 bases between. CDR3 size: 14 residues. CDR3 amino acids: CASSLVRGNTEAFF. DNA of the CDR3: TGTGCCAGCAGCTTAGTCAGGGGGAACACTGAAGCTTTCTTT.

This chain connects TRBV29-1 to TRBJ1-3, with unresolved D. Germline CDR1 is SQVTM and CDR2 is ANQGSEA. The CDR3 is made up of 13 amino acids. Trimming took 4 bases from V and 0 from J, leaving 7 bases between them. The CDR3 DNA follows: TGCAGCGTTGGGGGAGGCTCTGGAAACACCATATATTTT. Translated: CSVGGGSGNTIYF.

In its sample, this clone was seen a few times. The rearrangement links TRBV6-5 to TRBJ1-5; D is uncertain. CDR3 size: 13 residues. Germline V gene data show CDR1 as MNHEY and CDR2 as SVGAGI. Trimming removed 4 bases at V and 7 bases at J, with 11 bases between. The CDR3 DNA reads TGTGCCAGCAGTTCCGACATGCTCCAGCCCCAGCATTTT. Residues: CASSSDMLQPQHF.

The chain links TRBV29-1 to TRBJ1-1; possibly TRBD1 for D (6 bases). CDR1 SQVTM and CDR2 ANQGSEA come from the germline V gene. This CDR3 region has 13 residues. Trimming left V 8 bases short and J 5 bases short, with 18 bases between. CDR3 residues: CSIRGGAKTEAFF. As DNA, the CDR3 is TGCAGCATCCGGGGGGGGGCGAAAACTGAAGCTTTCTTT.

The J gene is TRBJ2-3, the V gene TRBV5-4, with 10 nucleotides matching TRBD2. The CDR3 runs 16 residues. V shed 4 bases and J 3 bases; nucleotides not matched to a gene: 8. Per the germline V gene, CDR1 is SGHNT and CDR2 is YYREEE (reference sequence). DNA of the CDR3: TGTGCCAGCAGCCCGCCCCCTAGCGGGAGAACAGATACGCAGTATTTT. Its translation is CASSPPPSGRTDTQYF. The variable domain in full, completed from reference TRBV5-4 and TRBJ2-3, reads ETGVTQSPTHLIKTRGQQVTLRCSSQSGHNTVSWYQQALGQGPQFIFQYYREEENGRGNFPPRFSGLQFPNYSSELNVNALELDDSALYLCASSPPPSGRTDTQYFGPGTRLTVL.

The rearrangement uses TRBV25-1 and TRBJ1-4, with a possible D match to TRBD1 (6 bases). Trimming took off 4 bases at V and 4 bases at J, with 10 bases between the two ends. The CDR3 covers 14 residues. CDR1 is MGHDK and CDR2 is SYGVNS in the germline V gene. The CDR3 nucleotides read TGTGCCAGCAGTGCCTGGACAGATAATGAAAAACTGTTTTTT. It yields the protein CASSAWTDNEKLFF.

The J gene is TRBJ2-1, the V gene TRBV6-2 or TRBV6-3; 14 bases map to TRBD2. The V gene's germline CDR1 is MNHEY and CDR2 SVGEGT. The CDR3 is 18 residues long. The V gene end was trimmed by 5 bases and the J gene end by 6 bases; junction bases not matched to a gene: 12. The CDR3 DNA is TGTGCCAGCAGTAAAAGACTAGCGGGAGGGAAGCCGGTCAATGAGCAGTTCTTC. It codes for CASSKRLAGGKPVNEQFF.

The chain employs TRBV27 and TRBJ1-2, with D possibly TRBD1 on 6 matching bases. CDR1 and CDR2 from the germline V gene are MNHEY and SMNVEV (reference sequence). The CDR3 consists of 13 residues. Between the trimmed V and J ends, which lost 1 base and 8 bases, there was a span of 11 bases. This CDR3 is CASSLYRDGGYTF. The CDR3 DNA sequence: TGTGCCAGCAGTTTATACAGGGACGGAGGCTACACCTTC.

J is TRBJ2-5 and V is TRBV28, with 7 bases fitting TRBD2. The CDR3 consists of 14 residues. Germline values: CDR1 MDHEN, CDR2 SYDVKM. J lost 4 bases, V lost 5 bases, and 7 bases had no gene match. The CDR3: CASSPAGFGETQYF. CDR3 sequence (DNA): TGTGCCAGCAGTCCAGCGGGGTTTGGAGAGACCCAGTACTTC.

This rearrangement joins TRBV6-5 to TRBJ2-3; 7 nucleotides agree with TRBD2. This CDR3 spans 14 amino acids. CDR1 and CDR2 from the germline V gene are MNHEY and SVGAGI. With V trimmed by 2 bases and J by 3 bases, 2 bases remained unmatched. CDR3 in DNA: TGTGCCAGCAGTTACCAACTAGCGACAGATACGCAGTATTTT. It translates to CASSYQLATDTQYF.

The gene calls are TRBV19 and TRBJ2-2, with D possibly matching TRBD1 (5 bases). The CDR3 runs to 13 residues. Germline CDR1 is LNHDA and CDR2 is SQIVND (reference sequence). V was cut by 8 bases and J by 4 bases, with 11 bases left in between. The chain's CDR3 is CASVGVTTGELFF. For the CDR3, the DNA is TGTGCCAGTGTAGGGGTAACCACCGGGGAGCTGTTTTTT.

V and J are TRBV6-5 and TRBJ1-2, with D perhaps matching TRBD1 (5 bases). The CDR3 is made up of 13 amino acids. The germline V and J ends were trimmed by 3 bases and 8 bases, with 13 bases remaining between them. Looked up from germline, CDR1 is MNHEY and CDR2 is SVGAGI. CDR3 coding DNA: TGTGCCAGCAGTTATGGGGCCACTGGGGGCTACACCTTC. This sequence encodes CASSYGATGGYTF.